This TCR beta chain was captured in a study of Ad26.COV2.S vaccination and SARS-CoV-2 variants (dated by TCRdb to the early 2020s). With regard to the full study: Donors in the vaccine arm were drawn from COV1001, a multicentre, randomized, double-blind, placebo-controlled phase I-IIa trial testing Ad26.COV2.S in healthy adults. Ad26.COV2.S was administered intramuscularly at 5 x 10^10 or 1 x 10^11 viral particles, either as a single shot or as two shots given 56 days apart. TCRbeta repertoire sequencing was used to assess the specificity and breadth of SARS-CoV-2-reactive T cell receptors after Ad26.COV2.S vaccination. A total of 32 samples were included in the TCR-sequenced set, comprising 19 Ad26.COV2.S vaccine recipients, 5 placebo recipients and 8 SARS-CoV-2 convalescent individuals. Trial participants were randomized into five groups of five: low-dose or high-dose Ad26.COV2.S given once or twice, or placebo on both occasions. Throughout the experiments and outcome assessment, investigators stayed blinded to trial group allocation.

Results the study describes overall, beyond this receptor: Vaccine and placebo recipients had comparable non-spike TCR breadth, which fits with the vaccine containing only spike. After vaccination, substantial breadth of spike-specific CD8+ and CD4+ T cell responses was reported. Ad26.COV2.S recipients had higher spike-specific TCR breadth than placebo recipients (P = 0.0014). The study was not powered to compare responses between vaccine doses or regimens. It was noted by the authors that total T cell responses may have been underestimated by the TCR breadth and depth analyses.

TCRbeta CDR3 regions were sequenced with the immunoSEQ Assay. After extraction, genomic DNA underwent amplification by bias-controlled multiplex PCR, followed by high-throughput sequencing. In the paper's pipeline: To quantify the absolute abundance of each unique TCRbeta CDR3 region, sequences were collapsed and filtered. Usable DNA was measured by amplifying reference genes present in all nucleated cells, and TCRbeta template counts were normalized to that usable DNA to estimate T cell fraction. Repertoire TCRs were annotated as SARS-CoV-2-specific when V gene, CDR3 amino acid sequence and J gene were exactly matched to a known reactive TCR set. The reference SARS-CoV-2 TCR set was derived from MIRA and filtered for enrichment in COVID-19-positive ImmuneCODE repertoires, a step that removed public or cross-reactive TCRs. Drawing on the MIRA antigens, annotated TCRs were analysed further at the level of specific ORF or position within ORF. Breadth was defined as the number of annotated unique rearrangements divided by the total number of unique productive rearrangements, and depth was defined as the summed frequency of the annotated unique rearrangements. Two-sided Wilcoxon rank-sum tests were used to compare TCR breadth between groups. The clones in this table, taken by TCRdb from immuneACCESS, are in-frame only. Not every clone is retained; where verified, under half of the shortfall comes from an unresolved V gene, and the cause of the rest is unknown. The V and J calls and clone size are taken from that table; D and trimming were inferred from the DNA. This sample comprises about 460,000 clones, about 88% of them detected only once. 1.7% of the sample is held by the ten biggest clonotypes.

The treatment or condition label, read with the paper, signifies: 19 received Ad26.COV2.S at low or high dose, single or two shots; about 5 received placebo; per-sample allocation not given. Repertoires of vaccine and placebo recipients were sequenced from samples collected on day 63 after the first injection. Between 29 July and 7 August 2020, Cohort 1b enrolled 25 adults aged 18-55 years at one site in Boston, USA. Ad26.COV2.S consisted of a replication-incompetent adenovirus type 26 vector by which a prefusion-stabilized SARS-CoV-2 spike protein from the original Wuhan strain was expressed. On this clone itself: Its target antigen remains unknown. No much larger clone exists at a distance of one base, and base qualities are not known.

V is trimmed back by 4 bases and J by 2 bases, and the junction contains 4 bases that no gene match accounts for. The cysteine opens and the phenylalanine closes a CDR3 of 16 amino acids. The entry retains the CDR3 DNA only, 48 bases that are in frame from base 1. CDR1 MGHDK and CDR2 SYGVNS were looked up in the germline V gene. This sequence originates from a person between 18 and 65 years old who received the Ad26.COV2.S COVID-19 vaccine or a placebo. The chain is assembled from TRBV25-1 and TRBJ2-1, with 11 bases in between that match TRBD2. Sequencing was performed on peripheral blood, taken in a trial of Ad26.COV2.S vaccine versus placebo. The CDR3 has the sequence CASSGTSGSPYNEQFF. The DNA sequence follows: TGTGCCAGCAGTGGTACTAGCGGGAGCCCCTACAATGAGCAGTTCTTC.